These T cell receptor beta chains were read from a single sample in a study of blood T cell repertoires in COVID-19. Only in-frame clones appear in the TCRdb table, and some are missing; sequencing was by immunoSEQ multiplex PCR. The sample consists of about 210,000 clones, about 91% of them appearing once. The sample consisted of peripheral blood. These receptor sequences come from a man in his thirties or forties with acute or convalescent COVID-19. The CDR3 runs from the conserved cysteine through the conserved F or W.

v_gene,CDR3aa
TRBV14,CASSQRILAGTDTQYF
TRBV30,CASTGTGQGNTEAFF
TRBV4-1,CASSQDRGAGYGYTF
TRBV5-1,CASSPALREGRGTGELFF
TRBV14,CASRRRGQTGARHGTQYF
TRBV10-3,CAISGEEDTEAFF
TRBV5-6,CASSRLHEVNYEQYF
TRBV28,CASSSGFINEQFF
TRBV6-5,CASSATGNTEAFF
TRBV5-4,CASSVPGQGYEQYF
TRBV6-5,CASRRGLDYYNEQFF
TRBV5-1,CASSLGSAGGRETQYF
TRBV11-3,CASSLGLIWDRDTGELFF
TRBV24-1,CATSDQRWWQYF
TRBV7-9,CASSTMTGSYENIQYF
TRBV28,CASSPGRVKQYF
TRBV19,CASSPTSGVNTGELFF
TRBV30,CAWRVAGSSYNEQFF
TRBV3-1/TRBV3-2,CASSPIKSSPLHF
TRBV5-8,CASSTRQGPTQSPLHF
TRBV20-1,CSVRRDRLQYF
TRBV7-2,CASSLMVGVSGEQYF
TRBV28,CASSGQGVSYEQYF
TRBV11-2,CASSIDRAGQFF